Below, one TCR beta chain is given with its context. Its antigen is currently unknown. At the DNA level, this CDR3 is encoded by other sequences in the same sample as well. This sample was included in a study of shared clonotypes between healthy human individuals. Study observations and caveats: Clonotypes that were shared across a few donors made up around 5% of naive CD4 clonotypes.

At the deep level, the assay was run. The data were produced by immunoSEQ multiplex PCR, yet TCRdb's version contains in-frame clones alone and is incomplete. This table has roughly 2.5 million clones, 90% to 95% appearing once. Trimming took off 0 bases at V and 3 bases at J, with 6 bases between the two ends. The CDR3 runs 13 residues. Germline values: CDR1 SGHNT, CDR2 YYREEE (reference sequence). Donors had no recently reported acute infections or vaccinations and were HIV-negative. The TCR comes from a man younger than 35 in good health. Sequenced: naive CD4+ T cells sorted from blood. Subset reported: CD45RA+ positively selected. The rearrangement uses TRBV5-4 and TRBJ1-2, with unresolved D. Here the CDR3 reads CASSLDTDYGYTF. CDR3 DNA sequence: TGTGCCAGCAGCTTGGACACAGACTATGGCTACACCTTC.